The sequence of this TCR beta chain was determined in a study of graft-versus-host responses after intestinal transplantation. About the research overall: Grafts that recipients had were multivisceral, liver-intestinal, or isolated intestinal transplants. Whole-study findings and limits: Ileal or blood samples showed some GvH clones first, and such clones were also found in recipient marrow. Early after transplant, HvG clones declined as circulating GvH clones peaked.

In regard to this clone: Its antigen is undetermined.

Per the germline V gene, CDR1 is MGHRA and CDR2 is YSYEKL. The CDR3 spans 14 residues. V gave up 2 bases and J gave up 8 bases, with 15 bases separating them. The method was immunoSEQ multiplex PCR; TCRdb's version includes in-frame clones alone and lacks a portion of them. The profile shows about 50,000 clones, 85% to 95% of them singletons. The sequencing used unstimulated CD4+ T cells sorted from spleen or lymph node cells, collected before transplant. The chain combines TRBV4-1 with TRBJ1-2, with unresolved D. The clonotype originates from a human donor who was the organ donor for an intestinal transplant. The CDR3 nucleotides read TGCGCCAGCAGCCAACCTCTGGTGTCGAACGGCTACACCTTC. Its translation is CASSQPLVSNGYTF.